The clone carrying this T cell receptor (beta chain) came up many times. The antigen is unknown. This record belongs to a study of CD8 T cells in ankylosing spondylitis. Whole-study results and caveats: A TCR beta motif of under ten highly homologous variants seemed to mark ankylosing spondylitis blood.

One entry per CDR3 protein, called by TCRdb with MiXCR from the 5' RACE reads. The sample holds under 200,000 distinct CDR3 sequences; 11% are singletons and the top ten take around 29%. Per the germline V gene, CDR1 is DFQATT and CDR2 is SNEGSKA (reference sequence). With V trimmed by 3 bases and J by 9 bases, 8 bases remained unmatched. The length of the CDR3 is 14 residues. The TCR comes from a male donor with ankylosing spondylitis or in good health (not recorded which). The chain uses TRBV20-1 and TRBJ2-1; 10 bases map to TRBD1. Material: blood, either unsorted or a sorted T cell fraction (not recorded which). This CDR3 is CSARGDRGYTEQFF. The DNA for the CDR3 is TGCAGTGCTAGGGGGGACAGGGGATATACTGAGCAGTTCTTC.